This T cell receptor beta chain was sequenced in a study of human T cells and chemical hapten exposure. Across the study: Upper-back patch tests with 0.01% DPC were read at 6 days. Study results and caveats: With patch test score, the counts of PT1 expanded TCRs showed a positive correlation.

In its sample, this clonotype was seen many times. Antigen specificity is unknown. Germline and junction disagree at one end, which may indicate a read error. The time point here: patch test 3, about 24 weeks after DPC sensitization. Treatment given: therapeutic diphenylcyclopropenone sensitization with weekly scalp DPC. Original data processing: A per-sample median of around 88,000 TCRs was observed, with counts ranging from about 20,000 to 750,000. MiXCR was run by TCRdb on the RACE reads, yielding one entry per CDR3 protein. TCRdb, not the original authors, processed these V and J calls. The repertoire holds tens of thousands of distinct CDR3 sequences, with about a tenth as singletons. The CDR3 sequence is 14 residues long. CDR1 and CDR2 (germline): MNHEY, SVGAGI.

Specimen: whole blood, collected in connection with sensitization to the hapten diphenylcyclopropenone (DPC). The TCR comes from a woman between 50 and 59 years old with alopecia areata. Some clones in this sample may be carry-over from other donors' samples. The chain carries TRBV6-5 and TRBJ1-6; the match to TRBD1 covers 8 bases. For the CDR3, the DNA is TGTGCCGGCAGCCGACAGGGGACAAATTCACCCCTCCACTTT. It codes for CAGSRQGTNSPLHF.